This is a list of T cell receptor beta chains from one sample in a study of CD8 T cells in ankylosing spondylitis. TCRdb used MiXCR to reprocess the 5' RACE reads, holding one entry per CDR3 protein. The data contain about 200,000 distinct CDR3 sequences, 13% of them singletons. Sequenced sample: blood, either unsorted or a sorted T cell fraction (not recorded which). These receptors originate from a male donor with ankylosing spondylitis or in good health (not recorded which). CDR3s include the opening cysteine and the closing phenylalanine or tryptophan. Fields, in order: clone size, J gene, V gene, D gene, CDR3 protein, CDR3 DNA. D genes are given only for firm matches. Size is stated for part of the rows, as once, few or many counts, or as a class when the clone is expanded.

.,TRBJ2-5,TRBV6-5,TRBD2,CASSLTSGRAGETQYF,TGTGCCAGCAGTTTAACTAGCGGGAGGGCCGGAGAGACCCAGTACTTC
.,TRBJ2-1,TRBV20-1,TRBD1,CSAPHPGQGAYGPYNEQFF,TGCAGTGCCCCTCATCCGGGACAGGGGGCGTACGGTCCCTACAATGAGCAGTTCTTC
few,TRBJ2-7,TRBV10-2,.,CASTNGIEQYF,TGCGCCAGCACGAATGGGATAGAGCAGTACTTC
many,TRBJ2-4,TRBV7-9,TRBD1,CAITGVGNIQYF,TGTGCCATCACAGGGGTTGGGAACATTCAGTACTTC
.,TRBJ2-2,TRBV10-3,TRBD2,CAMGTSAQSNTGELFF,TGTGCCATGGGGACTAGCGCTCAATCGAACACCGGGGAGCTGTTTTTT
few,TRBJ2-3,TRBV19,TRBD2,CASSIGTSGGTDTQYF,TGTGCCAGTAGTATCGGGACTAGCGGGGGCACAGATACGCAGTATTTT
.,TRBJ2-1,TRBV21-1,.,CASSKGDRFGLEPYNEQFF,TGTGCCAGCAGCAAAGGCGACCGGTTTGGACTAGAACCCTACAATGAGCAGTTCTTC
.,TRBJ2-7,TRBV12-3/TRBV12-4,.,CASSSENMLYAYEQYF,TGTGCCAGCAGTTCGGAAAACATGCTTTATGCCTACGAGCAGTACTTC
.,TRBJ1-1,TRBV12-3/TRBV12-4,.,CATGVPGARAFF,TGTGCCACCGGGGTCCCGGGGGCACGAGCTTTCTTT
.,TRBJ2-7,TRBV29-1,TRBD2,CSVVASGRGGGSYEQYF,TGCAGCGTTGTCGCTAGCGGGAGGGGGGGCGGCTCCTACGAGCAGTACTTC
.,TRBJ1-2,TRBV3-1,.,CASSQDPAVGNYGYTF,TGTGCCAGCAGCCAAGACCCAGCGGTGGGTAACTATGGCTACACCTTC
few,TRBJ2-7,TRBV27,.,CASGLSDSYEQYF,TGTGCCAGCGGGCTTAGTGACTCCTACGAGCAGTACTTC
few,TRBJ2-5,TRBV4-2,TRBD2,CASSQGTSGREETQYF,TGTGCCAGCAGCCAAGGGACTAGCGGGAGGGAAGAGACCCAGTACTTC
.,TRBJ2-7,TRBV5-5,TRBD2,CASSRWEGQGHEQYF,TGTGCCAGCAGCCGATGGGAGGGCCAGGGCCACGAGCAGTACTTC
.,TRBJ2-3,TRBV4-1,.,CASSQEALGDTQYF,TGCGCCAGCAGCCAAGAGGCTCTAGGAGATACGCAGTATTTT
.,TRBJ1-1,TRBV4-1,TRBD1,CASSREQGAQTEAFF,TGCGCCAGCAGCCGAGAACAGGGGGCGCAGACTGAAGCTTTCTTT
.,TRBJ1-4,TRBV7-9,.,CASSPGGNNEKLFF,TGTGCCAGCAGCCCCGGGGGGAATAATGAAAAACTGTTTTTT
.,TRBJ2-1,TRBV4-1,.,CASSLRGSNNEQFF,TGCGCCAGCAGCCTTAGAGGCTCCAACAATGAGCAGTTCTTC
.,TRBJ1-4,TRBV29-1,.,CSVEGGSLNEKLFF,TGCAGCGTTGAAGGGGGAAGTCTTAATGAAAAACTGTTTTTT
few,TRBJ2-1,TRBV11-2,TRBD2,CASSLILAGSTPYNEQFF,TGTGCCAGCAGCTTAATACTAGCGGGGTCCACGCCCTACAATGAGCAGTTCTTC
few,TRBJ2-7,TRBV27,.,CASSLWYGVNSYEQYF,TGTGCCAGCAGTTTATGGTACGGGGTAAACTCCTACGAGCAGTACTTC
.,TRBJ1-5,TRBV5-5,.,CASSPSASSGQPQHF,TGTGCCAGCAGCCCGAGTGCCTCGAGCGGTCAGCCCCAGCATTTT
.,TRBJ2-1,TRBV7-9,TRBD2,CASSTRGGNEQFF,TGTGCCAGCAGCACTCGCGGGGGTAATGAGCAGTTCTTC
.,TRBJ2-5,TRBV10-2,TRBD2,CASSEQGPGGEETQYF,TGCGCCAGCAGTGAGCAGGGGCCCGGGGGGGAAGAGACCCAGTACTTC
.,TRBJ2-3,TRBV18,.,CASSPPPSGINTDTQYF,TGTGCCAGCTCACCACCGCCCAGTGGAATTAACACAGATACGCAGTATTTT
many,TRBJ1-6,TRBV27,.,CASSLRSGSYNSPLHF,TGTGCCAGCAGTTTACGTTCCGGCTCCTATAATTCACCCCTCCACTTT
.,TRBJ2-1,TRBV27,TRBD2,CASSFGGGAYNEQFF,TGTGCCAGCAGTTTCGGCGGGGGGGCCTACAATGAGCAGTTCTTC
.,TRBJ2-1,TRBV3-1,.,CASSQRTYEQFF,TGTGCCAGCAGCCAACGGACATATGAGCAGTTCTTC
.,TRBJ2-1,TRBV20-1,TRBD2,CSARDRLGGLAGSSYNEQFF,TGCAGTGCTAGAGACCGCCTAGGAGGACTAGCGGGGAGCTCCTACAATGAGCAGTTCTTC
few,TRBJ1-2,TRBV3-1,.,CASSQATAYGYTF,TGTGCCAGCAGCCAAGCGACAGCCTATGGCTACACCTTC
.,TRBJ2-2,TRBV15,TRBD2,CATSRDPNLAGPNTGELFF,TGTGCCACCAGCAGAGATCCCAATCTAGCGGGGCCGAACACCGGGGAGCTGTTTTTT
.,TRBJ2-7,TRBV27,TRBD1,CASSSDRAYEQYF,TGTGCCAGCAGCTCGGACAGGGCCTACGAGCAGTACTTC
few,TRBJ2-7,TRBV12-3/TRBV12-4,TRBD2,CASSATSGRGYEQYF,TGTGCCAGCAGTGCGACTAGCGGAAGAGGGTACGAGCAGTACTTC
few,TRBJ2-1,TRBV7-6,.,CASSEWGGAPNNEQFF,TGTGCCAGCAGCGAGTGGGGGGGGGCCCCCAACAATGAGCAGTTCTTC
.,TRBJ2-7,TRBV2,TRBD2,CASLGPVKRGGSDPSYEQYF,TGTGCCAGCCTAGGGCCCGTGAAGCGGGGGGGGTCCGACCCCTCCTACGAGCAGTACTTC
.,TRBJ2-7,TRBV7-9,TRBD1,CASSSPTGQGEGEQYF,TGTGCCAGCAGCTCGCCGACCGGACAGGGGGAAGGTGAGCAGTACTTC
.,TRBJ2-5,TRBV7-6,TRBD1,CASSETGTGYSETQYF,TGTGCCAGCAGCGAAACCGGGACAGGGTATTCGGAGACCCAGTACTTC